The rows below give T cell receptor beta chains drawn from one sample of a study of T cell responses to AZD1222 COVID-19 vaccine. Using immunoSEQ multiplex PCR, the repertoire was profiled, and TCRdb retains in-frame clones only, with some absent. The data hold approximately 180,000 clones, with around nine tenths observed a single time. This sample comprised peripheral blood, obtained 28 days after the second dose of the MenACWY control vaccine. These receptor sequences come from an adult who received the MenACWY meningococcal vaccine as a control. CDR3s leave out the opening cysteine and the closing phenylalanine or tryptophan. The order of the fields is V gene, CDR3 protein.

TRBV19,ASSIPGQGPGGAF
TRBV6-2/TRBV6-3,ASSYSPGQTESPYNEQF
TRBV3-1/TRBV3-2,ASSFGTGGTEAF
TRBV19,ASSIDLRSRAEAF
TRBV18,ASSALGFSGNTIY
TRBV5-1,ASSLVSGNTEAF
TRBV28,ASSRTGAGGGQVLH
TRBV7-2,ASSLVGQADPF
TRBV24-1,ATTGRSGELF
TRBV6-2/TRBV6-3,ASSYLPAGVTGELF
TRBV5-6,ASSLTAGTEAF
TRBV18,ASSHSPSGRSYEQY
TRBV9,ASSASRDRAGTQY
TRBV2,ASMMGQGRYEQY
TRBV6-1,ASSETSGRGTGELF
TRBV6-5,ASSRTHRAAEAF
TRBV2,ASSETSGGVRETQY
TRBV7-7,ASSFGQASTDTQY
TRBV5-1,ASSLSGLYEQY
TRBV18,ASSPRLTSSGNTIY
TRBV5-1,ASSAGLAGGPNEQF
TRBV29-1,SASRGFRDTEAF
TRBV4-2,ASSQDFGTQLNTEAF
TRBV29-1,SVGSEKLF
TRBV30,AWRDPGGSSYNEQF
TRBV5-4,ASSFTVSSYNEQF
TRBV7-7,ASSPIGQGLNTEAF
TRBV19,ASSRQVSSGANVLT
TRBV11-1,ASTVNRGVAEETQY
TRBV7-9,ASSLRAPEAF
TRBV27,ASSFQFLAGYEQF
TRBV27,ASSLLTGVGTEAF
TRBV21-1,AIFPQY
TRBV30,AWGGDGLNQPQH
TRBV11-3,ASSFAGTGGKNTIY
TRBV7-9,ASSFGPSGSTDTQY
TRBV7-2,ASSSARRGEPQH
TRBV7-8,ASSPSGSTIYEQY
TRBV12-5,ASGPDRGDGYT
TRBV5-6,ASSSQTRLYGYT
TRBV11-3,ASSLNQGTYEQY
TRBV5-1,ASSLTSGMAQF
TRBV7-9,ASSSRGTGELF
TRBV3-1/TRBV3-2,ASSPRDFTNTGELF
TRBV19,ASNRGQGQPQH
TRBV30,AWSAGQGHSSPLH
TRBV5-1,ASSPGGPTTHNEQF
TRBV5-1,ASHTTISSEQY
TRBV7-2,ASSRKRGRSSSYNSPLH
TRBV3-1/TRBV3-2,ASSPQDRGLDTQY
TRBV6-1,ASSEAANFNQPQH
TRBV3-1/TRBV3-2,ASSQVVGSYNEQF